The clone carrying this TCR beta chain was counted between two and nine times. Its antigen is unknown. The sample originates from a study of T-cell memory formation after mild COVID-19. The study's findings and limits: Clones contracting over day 15 to 85 were CD4/CD8 balanced, with later expanders leaning CD4+.

V lost 2 bases, J lost 3 bases, and 10 bases lay in between. The CDR3 contains 13 residues. CDR1 is DFQATT, CDR2 SNEGSKA, per germline (reference sequence). TCR alpha and TCR beta cDNA libraries carrying sample barcodes and UMIs came from 5'RACE with constant-segment primers. Each CDR3 protein gets one entry after TCRdb re-called the 5' RACE reads with MiXCR. The table has roughly 480,000 distinct CDR3 sequences, more than 20% seen once. Sequencing was carried out using PBMCs or a T cell subset sorted from them (not recorded which). The origin of this receptor is an adult woman who had mild COVID-19 (a few samples of this study predate the infection). Cell type and time point are not known. The chain couples TRBV20-1 to TRBJ1-2; tentatively, D is TRBD1 (6 bases). CDR3 in amino acids: CSARYAGDYGYTF. In nucleotides, the CDR3 is TGCAGTGCTAGATACGCAGGGGACTATGGCTACACCTTC.